This T cell receptor (beta chain) was captured in a study of shared clonotypes between healthy human individuals. Points from the study as a whole: A small donor pool kept down the genetic and exposure-history diversity that was represented.

Genomic DNA of each subset was evenly split across several immunoSEQ plates. About 30,000 T cell genomes, or about 300 ng DNA, went into replicate PCRs of unsorted PBMC. The team ran DNA from unsorted PBMCs on ten immunoSEQ deep assay plates for sequencing. The method was immunoSEQ multiplex PCR; TCRdb's version includes in-frame clones alone and lacks a portion of them. The sample yields hundreds of thousands of clones, roughly four fifths seen once. This clone has only a few counts. Its matching antigen is unknown. CDR3 size: 14 residues. V lost 4 bases to trimming and J lost 0 bases, with 9 bases between them. The germline V gene has CDR1 MDHEN and CDR2 SYDVKM.

The V call is TRBV28, the J call TRBJ1-2; D not certain. The TCR comes from a woman between 40 and 55 years old in good health. Some clones in this sample may be carry-over from other donors' samples. The sample taken for sequencing was PBMCs. CDR3 nucleotide sequence: TGTGCCAGCAGTTCCCGGGGAGCTAACTATGGCTACACCTTC. Residues: CASSSRGANYGYTF.